The present T cell receptor beta chain was sequenced within a study of cytomegalovirus exposure and HLA in healthy donors. Study information: According to later analysis, the same platform produced the 120 validation and 600 to 800 first-cohort repertoires. Study-wide results and caveats: The study flagged around 160 TCR beta chains as cytomegalovirus-associated. The finding came from a later analysis; first-cohort TCR clusters tended to co-occur in the roughly 120 validation repertoires.

The assay was immunoSEQ multiplex PCR, and TCRdb's table has in-frame clones only and misses some. The profile covers approximately 65,000 clones, with around 92% appearing a single time and about 5.2% taken by the ten largest. The CDR3 runs to 15 residues. The V end lost 2 bases, the J end lost 0 bases, and 8 bases lay between the germline ends. Germline lookup yields CDR1 ENHRY and CDR2 SYGVKD. About this clone itself: Its matching antigen is unknown.

The sequence was obtained from a man between 18 and 35 years old in good health and CMV-seropositive. The J gene is TRBJ1-5, the V gene TRBV10-3; possible D gene TRBD1, 6 bases. The sequenced sample was PBMCs. The CDR3 loop is CAISERQVSNQPQHF. In DNA, the CDR3 is TGTGCCATCAGTGAGCGACAGGTTAGCAATCAGCCCCAGCATTTT.